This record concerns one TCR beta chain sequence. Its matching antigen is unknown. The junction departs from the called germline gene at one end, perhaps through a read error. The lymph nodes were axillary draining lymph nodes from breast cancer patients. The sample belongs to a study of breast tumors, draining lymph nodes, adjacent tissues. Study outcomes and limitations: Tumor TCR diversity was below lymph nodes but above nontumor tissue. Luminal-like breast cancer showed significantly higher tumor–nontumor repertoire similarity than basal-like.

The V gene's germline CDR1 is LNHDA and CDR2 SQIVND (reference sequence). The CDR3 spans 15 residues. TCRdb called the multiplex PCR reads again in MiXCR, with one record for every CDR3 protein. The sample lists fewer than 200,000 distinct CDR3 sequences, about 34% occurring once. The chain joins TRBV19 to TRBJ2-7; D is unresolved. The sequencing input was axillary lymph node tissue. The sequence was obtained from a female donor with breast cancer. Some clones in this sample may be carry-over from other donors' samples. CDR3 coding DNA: TGTGTCAGTAGTATGGGAAACAGTTTGGTCGCCGAGCGGTACTTC. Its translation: CVSSMGNSLVAERYF.